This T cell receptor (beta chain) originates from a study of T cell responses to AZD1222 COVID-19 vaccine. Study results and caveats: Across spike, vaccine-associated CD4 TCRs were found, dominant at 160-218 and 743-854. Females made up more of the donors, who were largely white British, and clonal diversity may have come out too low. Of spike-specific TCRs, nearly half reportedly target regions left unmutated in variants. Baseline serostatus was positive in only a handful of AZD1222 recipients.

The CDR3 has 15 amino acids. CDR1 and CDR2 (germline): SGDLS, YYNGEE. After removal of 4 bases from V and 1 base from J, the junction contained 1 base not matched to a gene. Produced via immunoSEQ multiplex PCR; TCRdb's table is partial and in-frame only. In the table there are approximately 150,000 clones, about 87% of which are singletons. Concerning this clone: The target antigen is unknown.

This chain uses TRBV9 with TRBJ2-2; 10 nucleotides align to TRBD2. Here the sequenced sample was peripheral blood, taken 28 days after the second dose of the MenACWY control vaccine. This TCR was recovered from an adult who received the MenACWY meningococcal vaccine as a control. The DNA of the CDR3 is TGTGCCAGCAGCCTAGCGGGAGTGAACACCGGGGAGCTGTTTTTT. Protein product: CASSLAGVNTGELFF.